One and the same sample provided the 25 T cell receptor beta chains below, sequenced in a study of cytomegalovirus exposure and HLA in healthy donors. The PCR had 60 Vbeta and 13 Jbeta primers. TCRdb keeps only in-frame clones here, not all; method: immunoSEQ multiplex PCR. The sample includes some 140,000 clones, around 72% of them seen just once. Material: PBMCs. All receptors come from a young man in good health and CMV-seropositive.

The chain joins TRBV5-5 to TRBJ2-7; D gene ambiguous. CDR1 and CDR2 (germline): SGHKS, YYEKEE (reference sequence). The CDR3 has 15 amino acids. V gave up 1 base and J gave up 3 bases, with 14 bases separating them. This chain's CDR3 is CASSLNPAVFYEQYF. DNA of the CDR3: TGTGCCAGCAGCTTGAACCCCGCGGTCTTCTACGAGCAGTACTTC.

This clone was counted between two and nine times. The V gene is TRBV6-6, the J gene TRBJ1-2; TRBD1 might be the D (5 bases). The V gene lost 6 bases and the J gene lost 3 bases, with 8 bases spanning the gap. CDR1 and CDR2 from the germline V gene are MNHNY and SVGAGI (reference sequence). CDR3 length: 12 amino acids. The CDR3 bases are TGTGCCAGCAGCTTGACAGACTATGGCTACACCTTC. Its translation is CASSLTDYGYTF.

The V and J genes are TRBV6-5 and TRBJ1-1; unclear D gene. The V and J ends lost 6 bases and 4 bases respectively, with 15 bases between them. The CDR3 sequence is 14 residues long. Germline CDR1 reads MNHEY; CDR2 reads SVGAGI. The CDR3, as DNA: TGTGCCAGCAGCTTACACGAGGGTGGCACTGAAGCTTTCTTT. This codes for CASSLHEGGTEAFF.

This clone was seen just once. The rearrangement joins TRBV7-8 to TRBJ1-6, with a weak D call TRBD1 (5 bases). Germline V gene sequence: CDR1 SGHVS, CDR2 FQNEAQ. The CDR3 loop spans 13 amino acids. V dropped 8 bases and J dropped 9 bases, with 14 bases sitting between them. The CDR3 here is CASSDTGLSPLHF. The CDR3 nucleotides read TGTGCCAGCTCGGACACGGGCCTTTCACCCCTCCACTTT.

The V and J genes are TRBV11-2 and TRBJ2-5; TRBD2 might be the D (6 bases). V lost 7 bases, J lost 4 bases, and 13 bases lay in between. This CDR3 has 13 residues. Germline lookup yields CDR1 SGHAT and CDR2 FQNNGV. The CDR3 is CASTQLALETQYF. CDR3 DNA: TGTGCCAGCACCCAACTAGCTTTAGAGACCCAGTACTTC.

The V call is TRBV5-1, the J call TRBJ2-1, with 12 bases lining up with TRBD1. Germline CDR1 reads SGHRS; CDR2 reads YFSETQ. V dropped 0 bases and J dropped 10; count of bases not matched to a gene: 8. The CDR3 consists of 16 residues. The CDR3, as DNA: TGCGCCAGCAGCTTGGCCAGGGGACAGGGGGCGCACGAGCAGTTCTTC. This sequence encodes CASSLARGQGAHEQFF. Drawing the rest from reference TRBV5-1 and TRBJ2-1, the complete variable domain is KAGVTQTPRYLIKTRGQQVTLSCSPISGHRSVSWYQQTPGQGLQFLFEYFSETQRNKGNFPGRFSGRQFSNSRSEMNVSTLELGDSALYLCASSLARGQGAHEQFFGPGTRLTVL.

This clone occurred a few times. The germline gene is not matched at one end of the junction; a read error may be the cause. The chain uses TRBV7-7 and TRBJ1-4, with D hard to call. Germline-derived CDR1 and CDR2 are SSHAT and FNYEAQ (reference sequence). The CDR3 has 13 residues. CDR3 amino acids: CASSRNVEQKLFF. CDR3 nucleotides: TGTGCTAGCAGCCGCAACGTGGAACAGAAACTGTTTTTT.

The chain is built from TRBV28 and TRBJ1-2, with a possible D match to TRBD1 (5 bases). The CDR3 sequence is 15 residues long. The germline V gene encodes CDR1 MDHEN and CDR2 SYDVKM. Trimming stripped 3 bases from V and 5 bases from J, with 16 bases between. Written as DNA, the CDR3 is TGTGCCAGCAGTTTCGGTCTCGCCAGGGCATATGGCTACACCTTC. Its protein product is CASSFGLARAYGYTF.

This chain connects TRBV27 to TRBJ2-1; possible D gene TRBD2, 5 bases. The length of the CDR3 is 15 residues. CDR1 is MNHEY and CDR2 is SMNVEV in the germline V gene (reference sequence). V gave up 0 bases and J gave up 4 bases, with 10 bases separating them. CDR3 residues: CASSLSSPGYNEQFF. CDR3 in DNA: TGTGCCAGCAGTTTATCGTCCCCGGGATACAATGAGCAGTTCTTC.

This chain uses TRBV14 with TRBJ1-5; 8 nucleotides match TRBD1. This CDR3 is 12 amino acids long. Losses at the gene ends were 5 bases for V and 9 bases for J; bases not matched to a gene: 3. Germline V lookup: CDR1 SGHDN, CDR2 FVKESK. This CDR3 is CASSFTGGPQHF. The DNA of the CDR3 is TGTGCCAGCAGCTTCACAGGGGGGCCCCAGCATTTT.

This clone showed up just a few times. This rearrangement joins TRBV5-5 to TRBJ1-2; no definite D call. Germline lookup yields CDR1 SGHKS and CDR2 YYEKEE (reference sequence). V lost 3 bases and J lost 1, with 16 bases in between. This CDR3 is built from 16 residues. Here the CDR3 DNA reads TGTGCCAGCAGCTCTCCCGGTCGGGGTGATAACTATGGCTACACCTTC. Its translation is CASSSPGRGDNYGYTF.

The gene calls are TRBV5-1 and TRBJ1-1; D is unclear. Germline V gene sequence: CDR1 SGHRS, CDR2 YFSETQ. The CDR3 runs to 14 residues. The V end lost 4 bases, the J end lost 4 bases, and 14 bases lay between the germline ends. The CDR3 DNA reads TGCGCCAGCAGCCCGGGTTTGTTGGGCACTGAAGCTTTCTTT. It translates to CASSPGLLGTEAFF.

DNA of the CDR3: TGTGCCAGCGCCATCTTGGACAGCAACTACGAGCAGTACTTC. Amino acid sequence: CASAILDSNYEQYF. V usage is TRBV7-8 and J usage is TRBJ2-7; possibly TRBD1 for D (6 bases). Germline V gene data show CDR1 as SGHVS and CDR2 as FQNEAQ. V lost 8 bases, J lost 3 bases, and 17 bases lay in between. The CDR3 extends over 14 amino acids.

In this sample, this clone turned up once. This rearrangement joins TRBV5-4 to TRBJ2-2; maybe TRBD2 (5 bases). The length of the CDR3 is 16 residues. With 2 bases removed from V and 5 bases from J, the gap between germline ends came to 16 bases. CDR1 and CDR2 (germline): SGHNT, YYREEE (reference sequence). CDR3 protein: CASSLDMRVQTGELFF. Here the CDR3 DNA reads TGTGCCAGCAGCTTAGACATGAGGGTCCAGACCGGGGAGCTGTTTTTT.

The rearrangement links TRBV5-4 to TRBJ2-7, with 11 bases aligning to TRBD2. In germline, CDR1 is SGHNT, CDR2 YYREEE (reference sequence). V shed 4 bases and J 4 bases; nucleotides not matched to a gene: 7. The CDR3 has 15 residues. DNA of the CDR3: TGTGCCAGCAGCCGGGGACTAGCGGATTTATACGAGCAGTACTTC. Its protein is CASSRGLADLYEQYF.

The chain joins TRBV19 to TRBJ1-4, with D perhaps TRBD1 (6 bases). V lost 5 bases and J 5 bases, leaving 15 bases between the germline ends. Germline CDR1 is LNHDA and CDR2 is SQIVND (reference sequence). The CDR3 totals 15 residues. The CDR3 DNA is TGTGCCAGTAGTCCACCCGGGACACACAATGAAAAACTGTTTTTT. It specifies CASSPPGTHNEKLFF.

V is TRBV5-6 and J is TRBJ2-7, with D unclear. The CDR3 sequence is 14 residues long. Germline CDR1 reads SGHDT; CDR2 reads YYEEEE. Trimming took off 0 bases at V and 2 bases at J, with 9 bases between the two ends. The chain's CDR3 is CASSLGVKAYEQYF. The CDR3 DNA sequence: TGTGCCAGCAGCTTGGGAGTCAAAGCCTACGAGCAGTACTTC.

V is TRBV2 and J is TRBJ2-5, with TRBD1 identical over 7 bases. With V trimmed by 5 bases and J by 2 bases, 5 bases remained unmatched. This CDR3 spans 14 amino acids. Per germline, CDR1 SNHLY and CDR2 FYNNEI. In DNA, the CDR3 is TGTGCCAGCAGTAGACAGGGAATTCAAGAGACCCAGTACTTC. Protein: CASSRQGIQETQYF.

The CDR3, as DNA: TGTGCCAGCAGCAGTGGGGGGGGGCTTGACGAGCAGTACTTC. It specifies CASSSGGGLDEQYF. The chain carries TRBV11-2 and TRBJ2-7; possibly TRBD2 for D (7 bases). The germline V gene has CDR1 SGHAT and CDR2 FQNNGV. The CDR3 contains 14 residues. V was clipped by 5 bases and J by 5 bases, with 16 bases between them.

The V gene is TRBV29-1, the J gene TRBJ2-5; the match to TRBD1 covers 9 bases. The end of the DNA is better explained by TRBJ2-7, so the J call may be wrong. Per the germline V gene, CDR1 is SQVTM and CDR2 is ANQGSEA. The CDR3 loop spans 13 amino acids. CDR3 nucleotides: TGCAGCGTTGAGAACAGGGGGCGGTACGAGCAGTACTTC. Its translation is CSVENRGRYEQYF.

Only a few counts were recorded for this clone. The rearrangement joins TRBV2 to TRBJ2-5, with D possibly TRBD2 on 6 matching bases. The closer fit of TRBJ2-7 to the DNA end suggests the J call may be wrong. The germline gives CDR1 SNHLY, CDR2 FYNNEI. This CDR3 has 15 amino acids. Written as DNA, the CDR3 is TGTGCCAGCAGTGAATATCGCGGGGCCTCCTACGAGCAGTACTTC. It encodes CASSEYRGASYEQYF.

This clone was seen once. The genes are TRBV9 and TRBJ2-1; 7 positions match TRBD2. Trimming cost V 4 bases and J 1 base; bases outside gene matches: 8. The CDR3 is 16 residues long. Germline lookup yields CDR1 SGDLS and CDR2 YYNGEE. The CDR3 sequence is CASSPAGVRSYNEQFF. CDR3 DNA sequence: TGTGCCAGCAGCCCCGCGGGAGTTCGATCCTACAATGAGCAGTTCTTC.

CDR3 in amino acids: CASSRTHLAGADTQYF. CDR3 coding DNA: TGTGCCAGCAGCCGAACTCACCTAGCGGGAGCAGATACGCAGTATTTT. The chain couples TRBV7-3 to TRBJ2-3; 10 nucleotides match TRBD2. CDR1 and CDR2 from the germline V gene are SGHTA and FQGTGA. This CDR3 spans 16 amino acids. After removal of 5 bases from V and 4 bases from J, the junction contained 9 bases not matched to a gene.

The genes are TRBV2 and TRBJ2-1; D is ambiguous. The CDR3 contains 13 residues. Germline V gene sequence: CDR1 SNHLY, CDR2 FYNNEI. V gave up 6 bases and J gave up 4 bases, with 10 bases separating them. CDR3 protein: CASRRRIYNEQFF. The CDR3 DNA follows: TGTGCCAGCAGGCGGCGCATTTACAATGAGCAGTTCTTC.

This chain joins TRBV10-3 and TRBJ2-7; D is possibly TRBD2 (6 bases). The CDR3 runs 17 residues. V was clipped by 3 bases and J by 2 bases, with 20 bases between them. Germline V gives CDR1 ENHRY, CDR2 SYGVKD. Written as DNA, the CDR3 is TGTGCCATCAGTGAATCCCCGTCTGGGGGAGGCACCTACGAGCAGTACTTC. It codes for CAISESPSGGGTYEQYF.